These 13 T cell receptor beta chains were sequenced from one sample in a study of blood T cell repertoires in COVID-19 (dated by TCRdb to 2019 to 2021). Library preparation was by the immunoSEQ multiplex PCR assay. TCRdb retrieved this table from immuneACCESS and kept in-frame rearrangements only. Not all clones are present; in checked studies, unresolved V genes account for under half, and no reason is known for the remainder. Here the sample has a few hundred thousand clones; 90% to 95% occur a single time. Of the sample, 0.86% falls within the top ten clones. The material sequenced was PBMCs or T cells enriched from blood (not recorded which). These receptors were obtained from a woman aged 40 to 49 who had been exposed to COVID-19.

The chain has TRBV9 and TRBJ2-3, with D possibly being TRBD2 (6 bases). The germline gives CDR1 SGDLS, CDR2 YYNGEE. Deletions cut 0 bases from V and 6 bases from J, with 14 bases between. CDR3 length: 15 residues. The CDR3 protein is CASSVAGVSSDTQYF. CDR3 in DNA: TGTGCCAGCAGCGTAGCGGGGGTCAGCTCCGATACGCAGTATTTT.

The rearrangement links TRBV7-9 to TRBJ1-1; tentatively, D is TRBD1 (6 bases). Germline CDR1 reads SEHNR; CDR2 reads FQNEAQ (reference sequence). CDR3 length equals 13 residues. V lost 5 bases and J 4 bases, leaving 11 bases between the germline ends. The CDR3 region has the DNA TGTGCCAGCAGCACAGGGTTGTCCACTGAAGCTTTCTTT. Residues: CASSTGLSTEAFF.

This clone was observed a handful of times. V and J are TRBV5-4 and TRBJ2-7; D may be TRBD1 (6 bases). Trimming removed 4 bases at V and 3 bases at J, with 17 bases between. The CDR3 runs 15 residues. Germline lookup yields CDR1 SGHNT and CDR2 YYREEE (reference sequence). The CDR3 coding sequence is TGTGCCAGCAGCCCTTCCCAGGACAGTGGCTACGAGCAGTACTTC. Amino acid sequence: CASSPSQDSGYEQYF.

This clone was counted between two and nine times. This chain connects TRBV14 to TRBJ1-2, with a possible D match to TRBD1 (6 bases). Trimming took off 1 base at V and 4 bases at J, with 13 bases between the two ends. CDR1 is SGHDN and CDR2 is FVKESK in the germline V gene. This CDR3 has 15 residues. DNA of the CDR3: TGTGCCAGCAGCCAAGTGGGGGGGGCCAGCTATGGCTACACCTTC. It yields the protein CASSQVGGASYGYTF. The full variable domain, rest sourced from reference TRBV14 and TRBJ1-2, is EAGVTQFPSHSVIEKGQTVTLRCDPISGHDNLYWYRRVMGKEIKFLLHFVKESKQDESGMPNNRFLAERTGGTYSTLKVQPAELEDSGVYFCASSQVGGASYGYTFGSGTRLTVV.

J is TRBJ1-6 and V is TRBV7-6; possibly TRBD1 for D (5 bases). Trimming stripped 5 bases from V and 4 bases from J, with 9 bases between. This CDR3 contains 14 residues. The germline gives CDR1 SGHVS, CDR2 FNYEAQ. Here the CDR3 DNA reads TGTGCCAGCAGCCCACAGGTTTATAATTCACCCCTCCACTTT. It yields the protein CASSPQVYNSPLHF.

The chain has TRBV10-2 and TRBJ2-7; 9 nucleotides match TRBD2. Trimming at V came to 9 bases and at J to 4 bases, leaving 7 bases not matched to a gene. Germline V gene lookup returns CDR1 WSHSY and CDR2 SAAADI. The CDR3 is 13 residues long. CDR3 in amino acids: CASIGTSSYEQYF. The CDR3 bases are TGCGCCAGTATTGGGACTAGCTCTTACGAGCAGTACTTC.

This clone was observed once. This chain's CDR3 is CASSLATDYGYTF. Here the CDR3 DNA reads TGTGCCAGCAGCTTAGCCACGGACTATGGCTACACCTTC. The J gene is TRBJ1-2, the V gene TRBV7-3; D unresolved. Trimming took off 2 bases at V and 3 bases at J, with 7 bases between the two ends. The germline V gene encodes CDR1 SGHTA and CDR2 FQGTGA. CDR3 length equals 13 residues.

V is TRBV5-1 and J is TRBJ1-2; no clear D gene. Germline assignment: CDR1 SGHRS and CDR2 YFSETQ. This CDR3 contains 15 residues. V was clipped by 0 bases and J by 4 bases, with 13 bases between them. The CDR3 spells CASSLAGEHTYGYTF. The CDR3 nucleotides are TGCGCCAGCAGCTTGGCCGGGGAACACACCTATGGCTACACCTTC.

This chain connects TRBV5-5 to TRBJ2-5, with 8 bases fitting TRBD1. Germline V gene data show CDR1 as SGHKS and CDR2 as YYEKEE (reference sequence). This CDR3 has 17 amino acids. V gave up 3 bases and J gave up 6 bases; unmatched junction bases: 16. CDR3 nucleotides: TGTGCCAGCAGCTACGGACAGGGAAGGACGATACCGAAGACCCAGTACTTC. As protein: CASSYGQGRTIPKTQYF.

V is TRBV7-9 and J is TRBJ1-1; TRBD1 might be the D (5 bases). Trimming shortened V by 8 bases and J by 1 base, and 8 bases separated the two germline ends. The CDR3 loop spans 12 amino acids. Per germline, CDR1 SEHNR and CDR2 FQNEAQ (reference sequence). The CDR3 sequence: CASDRPNTEAFF. Here the CDR3 DNA reads TGTGCCAGCGACAGACCGAACACTGAAGCTTTCTTT.

This clone was observed a single time. The V and J genes are TRBV9 and TRBJ2-7, with 13 positions matching TRBD2. CDR1 and CDR2 from the germline V gene are SGDLS and YYNGEE. V was clipped by 0 bases and J by 9 bases; unmatched bases: 3. CDR3 size: 14 residues. The CDR3 is CASSVALAGGPQYF. For the CDR3, the DNA is TGTGCCAGCAGCGTAGCACTAGCGGGAGGGCCGCAGTACTTC.

The chain couples TRBV2 to TRBJ1-4, with a tentative D call TRBD1 (6 bases). V was trimmed by 2 bases and J by 0 bases, leaving 7 bases between them. The CDR3 contains 15 residues. Germline V CDR1 and CDR2: SNHLY, FYNNEI. The CDR3 sequence is CASSEHRATNEKLFF. In nucleotides, the CDR3 is TGTGCCAGCAGTGAACACAGGGCAACTAATGAAAAACTGTTTTTT.

A few counts support this clone. V and J are TRBV19 and TRBJ1-2, with TRBD1 matching 9 bases. Germline-derived CDR1 and CDR2 are LNHDA and SQIVND (reference sequence). There are 14 residues in the CDR3. V gave up 5 bases and J gave up 2 bases; unmatched junction bases: 3. The CDR3 region has the DNA TGTGCCAGTAGTCCCGGGACAGGGAACTATGGCTACACCTTC. This encodes CASSPGTGNYGYTF.